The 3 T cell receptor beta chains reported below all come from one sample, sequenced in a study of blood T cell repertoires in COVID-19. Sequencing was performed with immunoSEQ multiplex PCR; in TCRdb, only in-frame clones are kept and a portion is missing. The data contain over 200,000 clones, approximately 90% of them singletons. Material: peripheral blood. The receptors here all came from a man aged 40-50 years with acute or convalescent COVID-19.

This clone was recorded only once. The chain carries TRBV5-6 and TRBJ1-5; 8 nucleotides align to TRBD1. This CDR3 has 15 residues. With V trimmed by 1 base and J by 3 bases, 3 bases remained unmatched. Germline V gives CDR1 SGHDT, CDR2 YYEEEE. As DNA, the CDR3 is TGTGCCAGCAGCTTGAGACAGGGGCCCAATCAGCCCCAGCATTTT. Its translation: CASSLRQGPNQPQHF.

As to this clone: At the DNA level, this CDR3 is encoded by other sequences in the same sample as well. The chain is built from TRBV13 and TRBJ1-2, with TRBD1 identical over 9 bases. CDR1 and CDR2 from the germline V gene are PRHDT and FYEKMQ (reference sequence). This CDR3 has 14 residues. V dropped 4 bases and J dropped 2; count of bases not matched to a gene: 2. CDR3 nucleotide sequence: TGTGCCAGCAGCTCCGGGACAGGGAACTATGGCTACACCTTC. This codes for CASSSGTGNYGYTF.

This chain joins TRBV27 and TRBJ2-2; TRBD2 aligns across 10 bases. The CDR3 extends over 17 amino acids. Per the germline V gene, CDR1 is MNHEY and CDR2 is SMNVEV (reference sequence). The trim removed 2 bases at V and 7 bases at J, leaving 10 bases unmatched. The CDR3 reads CASSLKAAGGPVGELFF. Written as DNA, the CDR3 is TGTGCCAGCAGTTTAAAGGCAGCGGGAGGGCCCGTCGGGGAGCTGTTTTTT.